This T cell receptor (beta chain) came from a study of T cell responses to AZD1222 COVID-19 vaccine. Overall study findings and caveats: Only five to seven individuals given AZD1222 were seropositive at baseline. Repertoire samples came only from after the peak T cell response.

Data came from immunoSEQ multiplex PCR; TCRdb stores just in-frame clones and leaves some out. The repertoire holds about 120,000 clones, with roughly 91% as singletons. Germline assignment: CDR1 SGHVS and CDR2 FQNEAQ. V lost 4 bases to trimming and J lost 0 bases, with 7 bases between them. The CDR3 loop spans 14 amino acids. With respect to this clone: Its matching antigen is unknown.

J is TRBJ1-3 and V is TRBV7-8; D is unclear. The specimen was peripheral blood, collected 28 days after the second AZD1222 dose. The TCR was taken from an adult who received the AZD1222 COVID-19 vaccine. The CDR3 protein is CASSSRPSGNTIYF. CDR3 nucleotides: TGTGCCAGCAGCTCACGCCCCTCTGGAAACACCATATATTTT.